The 7 T cell receptor beta chains reported below all come from one sample, sequenced in a study of OX40 agonist ivuxolimab in advanced cancers. The assay was immunoSEQ multiplex PCR, and TCRdb's table has in-frame clones only and misses some. This sample has tens of thousands of clones, with just under 90% found just once. This sample comprised CD4+ or CD8+ T cells sorted from blood, obtained in a trial of the OX40 agonist ivuxolimab. Receptor source: an adult with an advanced solid tumor such as melanoma, head and neck, liver or kidney cancer.

The chain couples TRBV28 to TRBJ2-7; TRBD1 agrees at 9 bases. CDR3 length: 15 residues. The J segment lost 5 bases and the V segment lost 11 bases, leaving 16 bases of the junction unmatched. Germline CDR1 reads MDHEN; CDR2 reads SYDVKM. CDR3 in amino acids: CAGLRRGQGRNEQYF. The CDR3 region has the DNA TGTGCCGGACTTCGGAGAGGACAGGGGAGGAACGAGCAGTACTTC.

The chain has TRBV9 and TRBJ2-3; TRBD2 agrees at 8 bases. The CDR3 loop spans 16 amino acids. V lost 0 bases to trimming and J lost 2 bases; unmatched junction nucleotides: 5. The germline CDR1 and CDR2 sequences are SGDLS and YYNGEE. CDR3 loop: CASSVEVGRATDTQYF. The CDR3 DNA follows: TGTGCCAGCAGCGTAGAGGTCGGGAGGGCCACAGATACGCAGTATTTT. The variable domain in full, completed from reference TRBV9 and TRBJ2-3, reads DSGVTQTPKHLITATGQRVTLRCSPRSGDLSVYWYQQSLDQGLQFLIQYYNGEERAKGNILERFSAQQFPDLHSELNLSSLELGDSALYFCASSVEVGRATDTQYFGPGTRLTVL.

The chain is built from TRBV27 and TRBJ2-5; D ambiguous. Trimming pared 3 bases from V and 4 bases from J, leaving 9 bases between. This CDR3 has 13 amino acids. Germline values: CDR1 MNHEY, CDR2 SMNVEV (reference sequence). CDR3 sequence: CASSFLVGETQYF. For the CDR3, the DNA is TGTGCCAGCAGTTTTTTAGTGGGAGAGACCCAGTACTTC.

The chain has TRBV7-9 and TRBJ2-3, with a tentative D call TRBD2 (5 bases). This CDR3 is 15 amino acids long. Trimming shortened V by 0 bases and J by 3 bases, and 10 bases separated the two germline ends. CDR1 and CDR2 (germline): SEHNR, FQNEAQ (reference sequence). In DNA form, the CDR3 reads TGTGCCAGCAGCTTAGCGGCGGGCGCAACAGATACGCAGTATTTT. Translating gives CASSLAAGATDTQYF.

The chain is built from TRBV18 and TRBJ2-4; D may correspond to TRBD1 or TRBD2 (5 bases each). In germline, CDR1 is KGHSH, CDR2 LQKENI. V shed 1 base and J shed 7 bases, with 14 bases lying between them. The CDR3 spans 15 residues. This chain's CDR3 is CASSPLDFQGNIQYF. The CDR3 DNA reads as TGTGCCAGCTCACCACTGGACTTTCAGGGTAACATTCAGTACTTC.

The rearrangement uses TRBV4-3 and TRBJ2-1; 7 bases are shared with TRBD2. There are 17 residues in the CDR3. Per germline, CDR1 LGHNA and CDR2 YSLEER. V lost 0 bases to trimming and J lost 3 bases; unmatched junction nucleotides: 8. The CDR3 sequence is CASSQEERDPSYNEQFF. CDR3 bases: TGCGCCAGCAGCCAAGAAGAGCGGGACCCAAGCTACAATGAGCAGTTCTTC.

J is TRBJ2-5 and V is TRBV4-1, with TRBD1 as a possible D gene (6 bases). Trimming removed 4 bases from V and 5 bases from J, with 8 bases in between. From germline, CDR1 is MGHRA and CDR2 YSYEKL. The length of the CDR3 is 12 residues. The CDR3 sequence: CASSPQGETQYF. DNA for the CDR3: TGCGCCAGCAGCCCCCAGGGGGAGACCCAGTACTTC.